This is a list of T cell receptor beta chains from one sample in a study of neoadjuvant anti-PD-1 for oral cavity cancer. Profiling relied on immunoSEQ multiplex PCR, and the TCRdb table lists in-frame clones only, not all of them. The table has about 14,000 clones, 73% seen once. The sample in question was PBMCs, obtained after nivolumab (anti-PD-1) treatment. These receptors all come from a person aged 35 to 85 with oral cavity squamous cell carcinoma. The CDR3 runs from the conserved cysteine through the conserved F or W. A D gene is named only where the DNA matches it firmly. Some rows have no size entry. The others give once, few or many, or a class for an expanded clone.

CDR3nt: TGCGCCAGCAGCCAAGCCCGACAGGCCAACTATGGCTACACCTTC; CDR3aa: CASSQARQANYGYTF; v_gene: TRBV4-1; abundance: few; j_gene: TRBJ1-2; d_gene: .
CDR3nt: TGTGCCAGCAGCGCCAACAGGGGACCGTACAATGAGCAGTTCTTC; CDR3aa: CASSANRGPYNEQFF; v_gene: TRBV7-2; abundance: .; j_gene: TRBJ2-1; d_gene: TRBD1
CDR3nt: TGCGCCAGCAGCCAAGCGGGAGGTGACAATGAGCAGTTCTTC; CDR3aa: CASSQAGGDNEQFF; v_gene: TRBV4-1; abundance: .; j_gene: TRBJ2-1; d_gene: TRBD2
CDR3nt: TGTGCTAGCAGCTCAAGAGGACTAGCGGACAGAGGCGGGGAGCTGTTTTTT; CDR3aa: CASSSRGLADRGGELFF; v_gene: TRBV7-7; abundance: .; j_gene: TRBJ2-2; d_gene: TRBD2
CDR3nt: TGCAGCGCCCGGGGACTAGCGGGAGGGCGGACCGGGGAGCTGTTTTTT; CDR3aa: CSARGLAGGRTGELFF; v_gene: TRBV29-1; abundance: .; j_gene: TRBJ2-2; d_gene: TRBD2
CDR3nt: TGTGCCAGCAGCCCAGACAGGGCCTCTAGCACAGATACGCAGTATTTT; CDR3aa: CASSPDRASSTDTQYF; v_gene: TRBV9; abundance: .; j_gene: TRBJ2-3; d_gene: TRBD1
CDR3nt: TGTGCCAGCAGTTGGGCACTAGCGGGAGGAACAGATACGCAGTATTTT; CDR3aa: CASSWALAGGTDTQYF; v_gene: TRBV27; abundance: .; j_gene: TRBJ2-3; d_gene: TRBD2
CDR3nt: TGTGCCAGCAGCGTAGGGACAGGGGGCACAGATACGCAGTATTTT; CDR3aa: CASSVGTGGTDTQYF; v_gene: TRBV9; abundance: .; j_gene: TRBJ2-3; d_gene: TRBD1
CDR3nt: TGTGCCAGCAGCTTAGCGCCAGGGGCCGGGGAGCTGTTTTTT; CDR3aa: CASSLAPGAGELFF; v_gene: TRBV7-9; abundance: few; j_gene: TRBJ2-2; d_gene: .
CDR3nt: TGCAGCGTCTCGGAAACTAGCGGGAGAAATGAGCAGTTCTTC; CDR3aa: CSVSETSGRNEQFF; v_gene: TRBV29-1; abundance: .; j_gene: TRBJ2-1; d_gene: TRBD2
CDR3nt: TGCGCCAGCAGCCTCGGATTGGACAGAAACACTGAAGCTTTCTTT; CDR3aa: CASSLGLDRNTEAFF; v_gene: TRBV4-1; abundance: .; j_gene: TRBJ1-1; d_gene: .
CDR3nt: TGTGCCAGCAGTTACTCTGCAGGGGACGAGCAGTACTTC; CDR3aa: CASSYSAGDEQYF; v_gene: TRBV6-6; abundance: .; j_gene: TRBJ2-7; d_gene: .
CDR3nt: TGTGCCTGGCAAAAAGGGAGTTCTGGTGGCTACACCTTC; CDR3aa: CAWQKGSSGGYTF; v_gene: TRBV30; abundance: .; j_gene: TRBJ1-2; d_gene: .
CDR3nt: TGCGCCAGCAGCTCTCAGCCGGGAGATTATGGCTACACCTTC; CDR3aa: CASSSQPGDYGYTF; v_gene: TRBV5-1; abundance: once; j_gene: TRBJ1-2; d_gene: .
CDR3nt: TGTGCCAGCACCGATAGGGTCCCAGTCCCCGGGGAGCTGTTTTTT; CDR3aa: CASTDRVPVPGELFF; v_gene: TRBV28; abundance: few; j_gene: TRBJ2-2; d_gene: .
CDR3nt: TGTGCCAGCAGCTTAAGTACTAGCGGGAGGCTCCACGAGCAGTACTTC; CDR3aa: CASSLSTSGRLHEQYF; v_gene: TRBV11-2; abundance: .; j_gene: TRBJ2-7; d_gene: TRBD2
CDR3nt: TGCAGCGGGACCCGACAGGATTGGACTGAAGCTTTCTTT; CDR3aa: CSGTRQDWTEAFF; v_gene: TRBV29-1; abundance: .; j_gene: TRBJ1-1; d_gene: .
CDR3nt: TGTGCCAGCACAGGAGCTGCTAACTATGGCTACACCTTC; CDR3aa: CASTGAANYGYTF; v_gene: TRBV6-1; abundance: .; j_gene: TRBJ1-2; d_gene: .
CDR3nt: TGCAGTGCTTCGAGGGCTGAAGCTTTCTTT; CDR3aa: CSASRAEAFF; v_gene: TRBV20-1; abundance: .; j_gene: TRBJ1-1; d_gene: .
CDR3nt: TGTGCCATCAGTGAGTGGGAGCAAGCAGATACGCAGTATTTT; CDR3aa: CAISEWEQADTQYF; v_gene: TRBV10-3; abundance: .; j_gene: TRBJ2-3; d_gene: .
CDR3nt: TGTGCCAGCAGTCCCTGGGGCTCAGGGGGGGGTGAGCAGTTCTTC; CDR3aa: CASSPWGSGGGEQFF; v_gene: TRBV27; abundance: .; j_gene: TRBJ2-1; d_gene: .
CDR3nt: TGTGCCAGCAGCAAGGGGGGACAGACACTTTCTTGGAACACCATATATTTT; CDR3aa: CASSKGGQTLSWNTIYF; v_gene: TRBV21-1; abundance: .; j_gene: TRBJ1-3; d_gene: .
CDR3nt: TGTGCCTGGAGTGGACTTTATGGCTACACCTTC; CDR3aa: CAWSGLYGYTF; v_gene: TRBV30; abundance: .; j_gene: TRBJ1-2; d_gene: .
CDR3nt: TGTGCCTGGAGTGTACAGGGACAGGAAGCTTTCTTT; CDR3aa: CAWSVQGQEAFF; v_gene: TRBV30; abundance: .; j_gene: TRBJ1-1; d_gene: TRBD1
CDR3nt: TGTGCCAGCAGCTCCCGGACTAGCGGGAGTTACAATGAGCAGTTCTTC; CDR3aa: CASSSRTSGSYNEQFF; v_gene: TRBV7-9; abundance: .; j_gene: TRBJ2-1; d_gene: TRBD2
CDR3nt: TGTGCCAGCAGCTTAGGGGTAGCGGGAGGGCAAGAGACCCAGTACTTC; CDR3aa: CASSLGVAGGQETQYF; v_gene: TRBV7-6; abundance: once; j_gene: TRBJ2-5; d_gene: TRBD2
CDR3nt: TGCGCCAGCAGGGAACGGACCCAGAGCACAGATACGCAGTATTTT; CDR3aa: CASRERTQSTDTQYF; v_gene: TRBV5-1; abundance: .; j_gene: TRBJ2-3; d_gene: .